The present TCR beta chain was sequenced within a study of T cell responses to AZD1222 COVID-19 vaccine (dated by TCRdb to the early 2020s). Some background on the complete study: A total of over 230 trial participants underwent TCR sequencing, of whom 207 received two doses of AZD1222 and 26 received two doses of the MenACWY control vaccine. Trial participants were enrolled into age subgroups of 18-55, 56-69 and 70-plus years, which contained about 150, 27 and 61 TCR-sequenced participants, respectively. What the research found in general, with its limitations: Only 5 to 7 AZD1222 recipients were SARS-CoV-2 seropositive at baseline, limiting conclusions about previously exposed vaccinees. Participants were mostly white British, with more females than males. The authors suggested clonal diversity may have been underestimated. Because no day 14 peak-response samples were available, repertoires were characterized only after the peak T cell response. In the small 56-69-year group, the increase in depth fell short of significance, most likely because of low power. Reportedly, close to half of the unique spike-specific TCRs recognized epitopes lying outside the regions that are mutated in the B.1.351 and B.1.1.7 variants. A significant rise in spike-specific TCR breadth and depth was observed after two AZD1222 doses relative to day 0 and relative to MenACWY recipients. CD4 TCRs associated with the vaccine covered the entire spike protein, and the dominant responses were in regions 160-218 and 743-854.

The CDR3 regions of human TCRbeta chains were analyzed by immunosequencing. In the source study's methods: Repertoire TCRs were checked for matches against a reference library of SARS-CoV-2-specific TCRs that had been generated using the MIRA antigen-specificity platform. Breadth was defined as the fraction of unique TCRs that were SARS-CoV-2-associated, and depth was defined as the fraction of total T cells that were SARS-CoV-2-associated. Each spike-specific TCR was assigned to its reactive spike region and to a CD4 or CD8 class using the MIRA data. Log10-transformed breadth and depth values were compared by one-way ANOVA with Sidak's multiple comparisons tests. The table was pulled from immuneACCESS by TCRdb, which kept in-frame rearrangements only. Such tables lose some clones; where checked, under half of the loss comes from unresolved V genes, and the rest has no known cause. The DNA was the basis for D and trimming; V, J and clone size are from that table. For this sample the table gives 150,000 to 200,000 clones, of which around 94% were detected only once. The top ten constitute under 2% of the sample.

Inclusive of the bounding cysteine and phenylalanine, the CDR3 is 13 residues long. CDR3 DNA only is kept here, 39 bases in frame from base 1. Ends trimmed: V by 6 bases, J by 3 bases; bases unmatched to a gene: 7. CDR1 and CDR2 are read off the germline V gene as SQVTM and ANQGSEA. As regards this clone: Its cognate antigen has yet to be identified. No quality values exist for individual bases; no much larger clone is one base distant.

The sample's time point label is to be understood as: about 28 days (+/-7) after the second vaccine dose. AZD1222 recipients given second doses at about 4 weeks or at about 12 weeks were pooled, since spike-specific TCR depth and breadth were not found to differ between the two schedules. Vaccinee samples came from UK trials COV001 and COV002, including a single-blind randomized controlled phase 2/3 trial of AZD1222 (ChAdOx1 nCoV-19) in healthy adults. For TCRbeta chain sequencing, PBMC samples from trial participants were taken at day 0 and at day 28 after the second dose. The source is an adult who received the AZD1222 COVID-19 vaccine. The sequence joins TRBV29-1 to TRBJ1-1, and 7 bases in between align with TRBD1. The starting material was peripheral blood, obtained 28 days after the second AZD1222 dose. The CDR3: CSVDTGDYTEAFF. The DNA sequence is as follows: TGCAGCGTCGATACAGGGGATTACACTGAAGCTTTCTTT.